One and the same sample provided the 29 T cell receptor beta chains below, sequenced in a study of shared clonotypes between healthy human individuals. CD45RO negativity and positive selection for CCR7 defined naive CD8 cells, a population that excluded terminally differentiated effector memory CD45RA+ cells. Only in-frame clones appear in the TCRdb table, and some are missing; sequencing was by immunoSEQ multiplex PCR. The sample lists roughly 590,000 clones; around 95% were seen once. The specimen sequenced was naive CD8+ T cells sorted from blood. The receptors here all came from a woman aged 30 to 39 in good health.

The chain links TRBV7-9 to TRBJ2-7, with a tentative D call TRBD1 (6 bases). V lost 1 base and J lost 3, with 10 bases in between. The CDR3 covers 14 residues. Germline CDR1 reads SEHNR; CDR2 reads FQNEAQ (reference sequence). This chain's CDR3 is CASSLVQGYYEQYF. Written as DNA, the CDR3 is TGTGCCAGCAGCTTAGTTCAGGGGTACTACGAGCAGTACTTC.

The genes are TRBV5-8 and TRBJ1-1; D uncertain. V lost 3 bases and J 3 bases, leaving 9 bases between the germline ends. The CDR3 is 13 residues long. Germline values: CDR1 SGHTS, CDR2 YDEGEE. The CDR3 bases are TGTGCCAGCAGCTCTAACGTCGACACTGAAGCTTTCTTT. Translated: CASSSNVDTEAFF.

CDR3 amino acids: CASSLSPGVGAFF. The CDR3 region has the DNA TGTGCCAGCAGTTTATCCCCCGGGGTGGGGGCTTTCTTT. The genes are TRBV27 and TRBJ1-1; D gene unclear. The CDR3 runs to 13 residues. Germline lookup yields CDR1 MNHEY and CDR2 SMNVEV (reference sequence). V shed 0 bases and J shed 11 bases, with 13 bases lying between them.

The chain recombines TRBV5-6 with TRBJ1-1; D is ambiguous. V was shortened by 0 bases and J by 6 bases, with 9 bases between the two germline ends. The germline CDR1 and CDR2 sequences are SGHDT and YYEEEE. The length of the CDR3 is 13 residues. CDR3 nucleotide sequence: TGTGCCAGCAGCTTGGGGGCCAGCCCTGAAGCTTTCTTT. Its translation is CASSLGASPEAFF.

CDR3 residues: CASSLLGPPQHF. DNA for the CDR3: TGTGCCAGTAGTCTCCTGGGTCCGCCCCAGCATTTT. This chain connects TRBV19 to TRBJ1-5, with D unresolved. CDR1 and CDR2 from the germline V gene are LNHDA and SQIVND (reference sequence). The CDR3 is 12 residues long. Trimming left V 5 bases short and J 9 bases short, with 11 bases between.

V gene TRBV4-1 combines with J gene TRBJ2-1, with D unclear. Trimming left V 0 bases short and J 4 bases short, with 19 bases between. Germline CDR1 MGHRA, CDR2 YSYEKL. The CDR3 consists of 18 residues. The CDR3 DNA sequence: TGCGCCAGCAGCCAAGATATTCTCCTCGAAGGCCTATACAATGAGCAGTTCTTC. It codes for CASSQDILLEGLYNEQFF.

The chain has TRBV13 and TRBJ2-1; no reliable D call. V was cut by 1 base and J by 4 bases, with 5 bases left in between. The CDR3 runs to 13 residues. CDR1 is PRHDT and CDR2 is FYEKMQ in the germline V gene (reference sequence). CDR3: CASSLAAYNEQFF. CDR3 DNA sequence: TGTGCCAGCAGCTTAGCAGCGTACAATGAGCAGTTCTTC. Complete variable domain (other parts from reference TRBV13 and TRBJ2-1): AAGVIQSPRHLIKEKRETATLKCYPIPRHDTVYWYQQGPGQDPQFLISFYEKMQSDKGSIPDRFSAQQFSDYHSELNMSSLELGDSALYFCASSLAAYNEQFFGPGTRLTVL.

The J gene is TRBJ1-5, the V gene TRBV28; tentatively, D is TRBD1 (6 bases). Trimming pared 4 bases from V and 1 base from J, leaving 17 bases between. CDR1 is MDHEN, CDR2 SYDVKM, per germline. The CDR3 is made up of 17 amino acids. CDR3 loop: CASSSYRVLSSNQPQHF. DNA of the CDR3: TGTGCCAGCAGTTCCTACAGGGTCTTGTCAAGCAATCAGCCCCAGCATTTT.

For the CDR3, the DNA is TGTGCCAGCGGATTCACAGGGATCGCGGAGACCCAGTACTTC. It translates to CASGFTGIAETQYF. This chain links TRBV27 with TRBJ2-5; perhaps TRBD1 as D (6 bases). Germline V lookup: CDR1 MNHEY, CDR2 SMNVEV (reference sequence). This CDR3 has 14 residues. Trimming left V 8 bases short and J 5 bases short, with 18 bases between.

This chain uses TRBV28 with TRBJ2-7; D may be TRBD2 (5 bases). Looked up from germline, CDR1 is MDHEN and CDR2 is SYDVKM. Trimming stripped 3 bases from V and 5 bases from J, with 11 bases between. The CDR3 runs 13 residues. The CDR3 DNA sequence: TGTGCCAGCAGTTTCGGGGAGTTGAACGAGCAGTACTTC. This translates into CASSFGELNEQYF. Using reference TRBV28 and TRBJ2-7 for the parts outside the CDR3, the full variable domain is DVKVTQSSRYLVKRTGEKVFLECVQDMDHENMFWYRQDPGLGLRLIYFSYDVKMKEKGDIPEGYSVSREKKERFSLILESASTNQTSMYLCASSFGELNEQYFGPGTRLTVT.

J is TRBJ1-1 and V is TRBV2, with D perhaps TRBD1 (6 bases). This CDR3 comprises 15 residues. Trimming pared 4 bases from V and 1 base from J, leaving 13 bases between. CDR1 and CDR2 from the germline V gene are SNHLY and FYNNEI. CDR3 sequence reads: CASSAGKGQNTEAFF. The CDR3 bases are TGTGCCAGCAGTGCGGGGAAGGGACAGAACACTGAAGCTTTCTTT.

CDR3 loop: CASSLGGGLGDTQYF. In nucleotides, the CDR3 is TGTGCCAGCAGCTTGGGGGGTGGCCTGGGAGATACGCAGTATTTT. V is TRBV5-6 and J is TRBJ2-3; no reliable D call. The V end was cut by 0 bases, the J end by 5 bases, with 13 bases between. The CDR3 runs 15 residues. Germline CDR1 SGHDT, CDR2 YYEEEE.

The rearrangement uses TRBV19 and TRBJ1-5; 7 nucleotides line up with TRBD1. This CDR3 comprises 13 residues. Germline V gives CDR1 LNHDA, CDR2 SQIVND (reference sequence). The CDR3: CATEGASNQPQHF. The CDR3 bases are TGTGCGACGGAGGGGGCGAGCAATCAGCCCCAGCATTTT.

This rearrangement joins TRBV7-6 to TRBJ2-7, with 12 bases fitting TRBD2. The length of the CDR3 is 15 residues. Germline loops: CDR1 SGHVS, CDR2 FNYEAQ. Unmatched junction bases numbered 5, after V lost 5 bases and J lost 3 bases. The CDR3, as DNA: TGTGCCAGCAGCACCCGACTAGCGGGAGTCTACGAGCAGTACTTC. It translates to CASSTRLAGVYEQYF.

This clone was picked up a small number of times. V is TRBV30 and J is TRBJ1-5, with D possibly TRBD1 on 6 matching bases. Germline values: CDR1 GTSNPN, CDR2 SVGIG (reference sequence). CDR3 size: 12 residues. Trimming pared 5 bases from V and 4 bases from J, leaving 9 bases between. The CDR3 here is CAWPQGNQPQHF. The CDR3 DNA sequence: TGTGCCTGGCCCCAGGGGAATCAGCCCCAGCATTTT.

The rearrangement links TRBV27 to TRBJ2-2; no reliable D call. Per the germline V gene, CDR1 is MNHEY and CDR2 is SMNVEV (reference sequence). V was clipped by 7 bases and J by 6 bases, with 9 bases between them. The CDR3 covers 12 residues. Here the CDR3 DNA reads TGTGCCAGCAATGTGGGTTCCGGGGAGCTGTTTTTT. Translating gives CASNVGSGELFF.

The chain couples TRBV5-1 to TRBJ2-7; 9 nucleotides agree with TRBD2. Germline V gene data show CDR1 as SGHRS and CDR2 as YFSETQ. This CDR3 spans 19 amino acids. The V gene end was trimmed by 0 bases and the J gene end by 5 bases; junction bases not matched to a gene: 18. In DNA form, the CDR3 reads TGCGCCAGCAGCTTGGGGGCGTACGGATTGGCGGGAGGGGAAAACGAGCAGTACTTC. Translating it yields CASSLGAYGLAGGENEQYF. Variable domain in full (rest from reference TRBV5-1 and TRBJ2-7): KAGVTQTPRYLIKTRGQQVTLSCSPISGHRSVSWYQQTPGQGLQFLFEYFSETQRNKGNFPGRFSGRQFSNSRSEMNVSTLELGDSALYLCASSLGAYGLAGGENEQYFGPGTRLTVT.

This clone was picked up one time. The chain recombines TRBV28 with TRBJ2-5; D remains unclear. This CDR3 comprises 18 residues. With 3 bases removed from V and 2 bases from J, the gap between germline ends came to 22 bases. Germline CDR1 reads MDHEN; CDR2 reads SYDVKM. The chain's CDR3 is CASSFSFVSSDPQETQYF. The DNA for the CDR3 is TGTGCCAGCAGTTTCTCCTTTGTCAGCTCGGATCCTCAAGAGACCCAGTACTTC.

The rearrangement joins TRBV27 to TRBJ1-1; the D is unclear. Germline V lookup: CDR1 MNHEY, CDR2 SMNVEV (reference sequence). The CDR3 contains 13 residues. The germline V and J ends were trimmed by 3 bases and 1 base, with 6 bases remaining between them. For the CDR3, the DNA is TGTGCCAGCAGTTTTTCCCAGAACACTGAAGCTTTCTTT. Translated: CASSFSQNTEAFF.

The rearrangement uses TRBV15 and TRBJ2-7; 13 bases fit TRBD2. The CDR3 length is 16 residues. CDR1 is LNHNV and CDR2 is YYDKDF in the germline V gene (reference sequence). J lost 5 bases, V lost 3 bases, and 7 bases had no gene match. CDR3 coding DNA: TGTGCCACCAGCAGGGATCGGACTAGCGGGAGCGACGAGCAGTACTTC. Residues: CATSRDRTSGSDEQYF.

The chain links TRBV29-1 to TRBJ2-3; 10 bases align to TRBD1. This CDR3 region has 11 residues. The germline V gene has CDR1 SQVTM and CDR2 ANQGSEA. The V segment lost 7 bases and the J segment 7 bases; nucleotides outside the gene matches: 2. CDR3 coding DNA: TGCAGCGGGACAGGGGGGAATACGCAGTATTTT. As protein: CSGTGGNTQYF.

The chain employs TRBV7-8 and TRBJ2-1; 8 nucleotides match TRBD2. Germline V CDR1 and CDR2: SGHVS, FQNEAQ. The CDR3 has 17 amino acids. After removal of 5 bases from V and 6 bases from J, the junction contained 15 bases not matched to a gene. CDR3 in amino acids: CASSPMSGRLLGNEQFF. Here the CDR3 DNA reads TGTGCCAGCAGCCCGATGAGCGGGAGACTTCTAGGCAATGAGCAGTTCTTC. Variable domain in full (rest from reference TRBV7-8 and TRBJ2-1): GAGVSQSPRYKVAKRGQDVALRCDPISGHVSLFWYQQALGQGPEFLTYFQNEAQLDKSGLPSDRFFAERPEGSVSTLKIQRTQQEDSAVYLCASSPMSGRLLGNEQFFGPGTRLTVL.

CDR3 protein: CASIRTGGETDTQYF. In nucleotides, the CDR3 is TGTGCCAGCATCCGGACAGGGGGAGAAACAGATACGCAGTATTTT. The chain uses TRBV11-3 and TRBJ2-3, with 10 bases aligning to TRBD1. The ends lost 7 bases at V and 3 bases at J; junction bases unmatched: 7. Germline CDR1 SGHNT, CDR2 YENEEA. The CDR3 runs 15 residues.

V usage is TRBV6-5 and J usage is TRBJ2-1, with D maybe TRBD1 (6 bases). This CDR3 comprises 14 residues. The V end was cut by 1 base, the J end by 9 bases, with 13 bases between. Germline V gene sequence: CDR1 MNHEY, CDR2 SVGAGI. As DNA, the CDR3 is TGTGCCAGCAGTTACTTGCTAGTGGGGGCTGAGCAGTTCTTC. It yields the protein CASSYLLVGAEQFF.

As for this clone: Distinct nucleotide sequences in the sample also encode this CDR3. This CDR3 reads CASSELAGNEQFF. Written as DNA, the CDR3 is TGTGCCAGCAGTGAGCTAGCGGGCAATGAGCAGTTCTTC. The rearrangement links TRBV6-4 to TRBJ2-1; 8 bases are a match to TRBD2. V gave up 3 bases and J gave up 6 bases; unmatched junction bases: 1. CDR1 and CDR2 from the germline V gene are MRHNA and SNTAGT. The CDR3 spans 13 residues.

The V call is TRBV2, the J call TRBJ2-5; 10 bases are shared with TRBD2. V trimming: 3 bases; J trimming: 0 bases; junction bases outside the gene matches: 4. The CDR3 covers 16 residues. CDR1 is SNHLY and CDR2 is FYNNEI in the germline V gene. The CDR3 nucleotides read TGTGCCAGCAGTGACGGAGCGGGAGGGTACCAAGAGACCCAGTACTTC. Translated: CASSDGAGGYQETQYF.

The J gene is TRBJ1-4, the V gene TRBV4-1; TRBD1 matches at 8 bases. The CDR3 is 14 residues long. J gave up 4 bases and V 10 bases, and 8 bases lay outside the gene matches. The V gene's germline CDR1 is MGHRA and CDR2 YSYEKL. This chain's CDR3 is CATRGTGLNEKLFF. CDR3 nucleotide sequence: TGCGCCACCAGGGGGACAGGTCTTAATGAAAAACTGTTTTTT.

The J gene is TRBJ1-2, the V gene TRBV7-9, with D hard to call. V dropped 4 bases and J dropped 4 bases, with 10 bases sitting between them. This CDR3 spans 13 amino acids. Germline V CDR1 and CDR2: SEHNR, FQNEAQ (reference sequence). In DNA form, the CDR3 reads TGTGCCAGCAGCTCCACGGGTTTCTATGGCTACACCTTC. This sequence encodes CASSSTGFYGYTF.

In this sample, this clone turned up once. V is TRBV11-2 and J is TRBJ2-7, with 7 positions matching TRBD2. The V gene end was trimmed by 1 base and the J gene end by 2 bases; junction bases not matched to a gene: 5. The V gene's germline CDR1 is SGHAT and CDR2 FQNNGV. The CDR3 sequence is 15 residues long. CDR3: CASSLGSGPTYEQYF. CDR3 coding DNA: TGTGCCAGCAGCTTAGGTAGCGGGCCCACCTACGAGCAGTACTTC.